This T cell receptor (beta chain) is from a study of blood T cell repertoires in COVID-19. The overall study: There were acute and convalescent COVID-19 samples, and they came from the United States, Italy and Spain. PBMCs, B-cell-depleted T cells, or T cells provided the cDNA or gDNA that made up the material.

Authors' processing steps: Nucleated cell counts were estimated from reference gene primer amplification. TCRdb's copy holds only in-frame clones and misses some; the assay was immunoSEQ multiplex PCR. That table supplies the V and J calls and clone size; D and trimming were determined from the DNA. The repertoire includes more than 40,000 clones, approximately 83% of them detected once, and 15% to 19% sits in the top ten. From germline, CDR1 is ENHRY and CDR2 SYGVKD. Trimming at V came to 2 bases and at J to 5 bases, leaving 17 bases not matched to a gene. The CDR3 sequence is 18 residues long. V usage is TRBV10-3 and J usage is TRBJ1-2, with 7 positions matching TRBD1. The sequenced material came from peripheral blood. This sequence originates from a human donor in a cohort sampled during active COVID-19. The donor label of this sample is uncertain. The CDR3 DNA is TGTGCCATCAGTGAGGTAGAACTTTGGGACAGCCGGGGGTATGGCTACACCTTC. It yields the protein CAISEVELWDSRGYGYTF.